The next 9 T cell receptor beta chains were all read from a single sample in a study of identical twins. Each CDR3 protein is one row after TCRdb ran MiXCR on the 5' RACE reads. The table has hundreds of thousands of distinct CDR3 sequences, approximately 9% seen once; the top ten hold roughly 0.97%. These data were also filed under a second study, of yellow fever vaccine responses in identical twins.

Sequencing input: PBMCs. These receptors came from a woman aged 18-29 years in good health.

This clonotype was counted between two and nine times. V and J are TRBV12-3 or TRBV12-4 and TRBJ2-2; D uncertain. The CDR3 is 16 residues long. The V end lost 4 bases, the J end lost 4 bases, and 16 bases lay between the germline ends. CDR3 sequence (DNA): TGTGCCAGCAGTTCCCTCCCCGGTGGGGTCACCGGGGAGCTGTTTTTT. Its translation: CASSSLPGGVTGELFF.

This clonotype showed up just a few times. V and J are TRBV3-1 and TRBJ1-4; 8 bases are shared with TRBD1. CDR3 length: 14 amino acids. In germline, CDR1 is LGHDT, CDR2 YNNKEL (reference sequence). V gave up 3 bases and J gave up 12 bases; unmatched junction bases: 9. The chain's CDR3 is CASSHLDRGRELFF. The CDR3 DNA sequence: TGTGCCAGCAGCCACCTCGACAGGGGCCGGGAACTGTTTTTT.

The CDR3 protein is CASSYLAGGPPGANVLTF. CDR3 nucleotide sequence: TGTGCCAGCAGCTACTTAGCGGGGGGGCCGCCTGGGGCCAACGTCCTGACTTTC. The J gene is TRBJ2-6, the V gene TRBV11-2; TRBD2 agrees at 11 bases. The CDR3 contains 18 residues. In germline, CDR1 is SGHAT, CDR2 FQNNGV. V shed 4 bases and J 2 bases; nucleotides not matched to a gene: 7.

The sample holds a few counts of this clonotype. The genes are TRBV20-1 and TRBJ2-5; D is possibly TRBD2 (6 bases). The CDR3 has 14 amino acids. V was cut by 3 bases and J by 5 bases, with 16 bases left in between. Germline values: CDR1 DFQATT, CDR2 SNEGSKA (reference sequence). This CDR3 reads CSAREGGALETQYF. For the CDR3, the DNA is TGCAGTGCTAGGGAGGGCGGGGCGTTGGAGACCCAGTACTTC.

This clonotype was observed a few times. This chain uses TRBV7-9 with TRBJ1-1; TRBD1 agrees at 7 bases. Germline-derived CDR1 and CDR2 are SEHNR and FQNEAQ (reference sequence). This CDR3 spans 13 amino acids. The V segment lost 9 bases and the J segment 2 bases; nucleotides outside the gene matches: 6. CDR3 sequence: CASHRGDNTEAFF. The CDR3 DNA follows: TGTGCCAGTCACAGGGGCGATAACACTGAAGCTTTCTTT.

This clonotype was counted at least ten times. The genes are TRBV20-1 and TRBJ2-1; possible D gene TRBD2, 6 bases. V lost 3 bases and J 9 bases, leaving 27 bases between the germline ends. The CDR3 contains 17 residues. The germline V gene has CDR1 DFQATT and CDR2 SNEGSKA (reference sequence). The CDR3 loop reads CSASHLRPGPGETEQFF. The CDR3 DNA reads as TGCAGTGCTAGCCACCTCAGGCCGGGCCCGGGAGAGACTGAGCAGTTCTTC.

This clonotype occurred many times. The chain recombines TRBV4-2 with TRBJ2-2; 8 bases line up with TRBD2. The germline V gene encodes CDR1 LGHNA and CDR2 YNFKEQ. The CDR3 totals 16 residues. V trimming: 3 bases; J trimming: 5 bases; junction bases outside the gene matches: 8. Here the CDR3 reads CASSQDDRGGTGELFF. The CDR3 bases are TGTGCCAGCAGCCAGGATGACCGGGGGGGAACCGGGGAGCTGTTTTTT.

The CDR3 sequence is CASSQDLRRMGTDTQYF. The CDR3 DNA reads TGCGCCAGCAGCCAGGACCTCCGGAGAATGGGTACAGATACGCAGTATTTT. The chain joins TRBV4-3 to TRBJ2-3, with D uncertain. Trimming pared 3 bases from V and 3 bases from J, leaving 19 bases between. CDR3 length: 17 amino acids. Germline CDR1 is LGHNA and CDR2 is YSLEER.

This clonotype was detected a few times. The chain recombines TRBV3-1 with TRBJ2-1; 8 bases are a match to TRBD2. The germline CDR1 and CDR2 sequences are LGHDT and YNNKEL (reference sequence). J lost 9 bases, V lost 5 bases, and 15 bases had no gene match. The CDR3 length is 16 residues. The CDR3 sequence: CASSYRGVRGAGEQFF. Here the CDR3 DNA reads TGTGCCAGCAGCTACAGAGGTGTGCGGGGGGCGGGTGAGCAGTTCTTC.